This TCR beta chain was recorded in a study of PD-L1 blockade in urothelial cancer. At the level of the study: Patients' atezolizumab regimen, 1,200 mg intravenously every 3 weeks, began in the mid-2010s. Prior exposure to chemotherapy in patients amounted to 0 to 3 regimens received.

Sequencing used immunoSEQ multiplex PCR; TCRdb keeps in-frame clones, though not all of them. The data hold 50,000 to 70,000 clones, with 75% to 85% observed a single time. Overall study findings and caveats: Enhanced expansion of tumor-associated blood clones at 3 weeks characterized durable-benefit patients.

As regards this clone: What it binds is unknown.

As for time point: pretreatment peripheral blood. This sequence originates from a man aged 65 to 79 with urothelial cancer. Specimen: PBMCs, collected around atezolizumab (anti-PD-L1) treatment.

CDR3 sequence: CASSVGTGTDTQYF. The CDR3, as DNA: TGTGCCAGCAGTGTAGGCACAGGCACAGATACGCAGTATTTT. The chain employs TRBV2 and TRBJ2-3, with D unresolved. The CDR3 is made up of 14 amino acids. Germline-derived CDR1 and CDR2 are SNHLY and FYNNEI. V lost 4 bases, J lost 1 base, and 9 bases lay in between.